A selection of T cell receptor beta chains follows, all from one sample in a study of shared clonotypes between healthy human individuals. The assay was immunoSEQ multiplex PCR, and TCRdb's table has in-frame clones only and misses some. The sample records 550,000 to 850,000 clones, around two thirds being singletons. The sequenced sample was memory CD4+ T cells sorted from blood. All receptors derive from a woman in her twenties or thirties in good health. Both conserved end residues are part of each CDR3. A D gene is named only where the DNA matches it firmly. The size field is filled for only some rows; it gives once, few, many or a size class.

v_call	d_call	j_call	clone_size	cdr3_aa	cdr3_nt
TRBV7-9	TRBD1	TRBJ1-1	NA	CASSSTGGGTEAFF	TGTGCCAGCAGCTCTACAGGGGGTGGTACTGAAGCTTTCTTT
TRBV6-4	NA	TRBJ2-7	few	CASSDTFTSGVHYEQYF	TGTGCCAGCAGTGACACATTCACTTCAGGGGTCCACTACGAGCAGTACTTC
TRBV11-2	NA	TRBJ1-5	NA	CASSLGFNQPQHF	TGTGCCAGCAGCTTAGGTTTCAATCAGCCCCAGCATTTT
TRBV7-2	NA	TRBJ2-2	few	CASSQTGNTGELFF	TGTGCCAGCAGCCAGACAGGGAACACCGGGGAGCTGTTTTTT
TRBV5-4	NA	TRBJ2-3	NA	CASSPGTVSDTQYF	TGTGCCAGCAGCCCCGGGACCGTTTCGGATACGCAGTATTTT
TRBV18	TRBD2	TRBJ2-7	NA	CASSPSREGAYEQYF	TGTGCCAGCTCACCCTCGCGGGAGGGTGCCTACGAGCAGTACTTC
TRBV7-7	NA	TRBJ2-3	NA	CASSPTKGTDTQYF	TGTGCCAGCAGCCCTACGAAGGGGACAGATACGCAGTATTTT
TRBV5-3	NA	TRBJ2-7	NA	CARSGGAAGGLGQYF	TGTGCCAGAAGCGGAGGGGCAGCGGGCGGGCTCGGGCAGTACTTC
TRBV5-1	NA	TRBJ2-2	NA	CASSSTEGGTGELFF	TGCGCCAGCAGCTCAACGGAGGGGGGCACCGGGGAGCTGTTTTTT
TRBV5-4	NA	TRBJ1-2	once	CASSPGGEIGYTF	TGTGCCAGCAGCCCTGGTGGGGAAATTGGCTACACCTTC
TRBV14	NA	TRBJ1-3	NA	CASSNGLNGWGFSGNTIYF	TGTGCCAGCAGCAACGGACTGAATGGATGGGGCTTCTCTGGAAACACCATATATTTT
TRBV2	NA	TRBJ2-7	NA	CASSEALTGQYF	TGTGCCAGCAGTGAAGCGCTAACGGGGCAGTACTTC
TRBV11-1	NA	TRBJ2-4	once	CASSPDPRDKNIQYF	TGTGCCAGCAGCCCGGACCCCCGGGACAAAAACATTCAGTACTTC
TRBV11-2	NA	TRBJ1-1	NA	CASSSPRQMNTEAFF	TGTGCCAGCAGCTCACCACGACAGATGAACACTGAAGCTTTCTTT
TRBV13	TRBD2	TRBJ2-7	NA	CASSPRGDRHYEQYF	TGTGCCAGCAGTCCTCGGGGGGACCGTCACTACGAGCAGTACTTC
TRBV5-1	TRBD2	TRBJ2-7	once	CASSGGLAGGPSRFEQYF	TGCGCCAGCAGCGGGGGACTAGCGGGAGGGCCCTCCAGGTTCGAGCAGTACTTC
TRBV2	NA	TRBJ2-2	NA	CASTPERGFAGELFF	TGTGCCAGCACCCCCGAGAGGGGTTTTGCCGGGGAGCTGTTTTTT
TRBV6-5	NA	TRBJ2-7	once	CASSYGQIYEQYF	TGTGCCAGCAGTTACGGACAGATCTACGAGCAGTACTTC
TRBV15	TRBD1	TRBJ2-7	NA	CATSRYSEAGGAYEQYF	TGTGCCACCAGCAGGTATTCCGAGGCAGGGGGAGCGTACGAGCAGTACTTC
TRBV18	NA	TRBJ2-6	once	CASSPSLRSGANVLTF	TGTGCCAGCTCACCATCCCTTCGCTCTGGGGCCAACGTCCTGACTTTC
TRBV5-1	TRBD1	TRBJ2-7	once	CASSLGGTVDHEQYF	TGCGCCAGCAGCTTGGGGGGGACAGTGGACCACGAGCAGTACTTC
TRBV18	TRBD2	TRBJ2-1	NA	CASSPWTSGIFYNEQFF	TGTGCCAGCTCACCATGGACTAGCGGGATATTTTACAATGAGCAGTTCTTC
TRBV7-6	TRBD2	TRBJ2-5	NA	CASSPPPTGDAGTSGQETQYF	TGTGCCAGCAGCCCACCGCCGACAGGTGACGCCGGGACTAGCGGACAAGAGACCCAGTACTTC
TRBV4-1	TRBD1	TRBJ1-2	NA	CASSQIGGVSYGYTF	TGCGCCAGCAGCCAAATAGGGGGCGTAAGCTATGGCTACACCTTC
TRBV5-1	TRBD2	TRBJ2-5	NA	CASSFLGLAGGRGETQYF	TGCGCCAGCAGCTTCCTGGGACTAGCGGGAGGGCGGGGAGAGACCCAGTACTTC
TRBV6-5	NA	TRBJ2-6	NA	CASSLGIGSGANVLTF	TGTGCCAGCAGTTTGGGTATAGGCTCTGGGGCCAACGTCCTGACTTTC
TRBV28	TRBD2	TRBJ2-3	NA	CASSVSGGGTDTQYF	TGTGCCAGCAGTGTCTCGGGAGGAGGCACAGATACGCAGTATTTT
TRBV28	NA	TRBJ1-2	NA	CASSRSGGGKNYGYTF	TGTGCCAGCAGCCGGAGTGGGGGAGGGAAAAACTATGGCTACACCTTC
TRBV7-6	TRBD1	TRBJ1-1	NA	CASSSQDRGRTEAFF	TGTGCCAGCAGCTCGCAAGACAGGGGGCGGACTGAAGCTTTCTTT
TRBV28	NA	TRBJ1-2	few	CASTEQNYGYTF	TGTGCCAGCACTGAACAGAACTATGGCTACACCTTC
TRBV7-3	TRBD2	TRBJ2-1	NA	CASSFSGTSGTHEQFF	TGTGCCAGCAGCTTCTCCGGGACTAGCGGGACCCATGAGCAGTTCTTC
TRBV7-9	NA	TRBJ2-5	NA	CASSLLWAETQYF	TGTGCCAGCAGCTTACTGTGGGCTGAGACCCAGTACTTC
TRBV10-1	NA	TRBJ1-1	few	CASSEGTVRKAFF	TGCGCCAGCAGTGAAGGGACGGTGCGAAAAGCTTTCTTT
TRBV27	TRBD1	TRBJ1-5	NA	CASSPQQGAGQPQHF	TGTGCCAGCAGTCCCCAACAGGGGGCAGGTCAGCCCCAGCATTTT
TRBV5-1	NA	TRBJ2-5	NA	CASSLEIDGETQYF	TGCGCCAGCAGCTTGGAAATAGATGGAGAGACCCAGTACTTC
TRBV15	TRBD1	TRBJ1-1	NA	CATRLRDRDLNTEAFF	TGTGCCACCAGACTCCGGGACAGGGACCTGAACACTGAAGCTTTCTTT
TRBV5-1	TRBD1	TRBJ1-4	NA	CASSFRTGDEKLFF	TGCGCCAGCAGTTTCCGGACAGGGGATGAAAAACTGTTTTTT
TRBV5-6	NA	TRBJ2-7	once	CASSLGASEQYF	TGTGCCAGCAGCTTAGGGGCCTCCGAGCAGTACTTC
TRBV7-9	TRBD1	TRBJ2-7	many	CASSVGQGSSYEQYF	TGTGCCAGCAGCGTTGGACAGGGAAGCTCCTACGAGCAGTACTTC
TRBV6-5	NA	TRBJ2-7	NA	CASSSSGSYEQYF	TGTGCCAGCAGTTCCAGTGGTTCCTACGAGCAGTACTTC
TRBV9	NA	TRBJ2-6	few	CASSVFGKVAAGANVLTF	TGTGCCAGCAGCGTATTCGGAAAGGTAGCGGCCGGGGCCAACGTCCTGACTTTC
TRBV30	TRBD2	TRBJ2-7	NA	CACRLAGTYEQYF	TGTGCCTGCCGACTAGCGGGAACCTACGAGCAGTACTTC
TRBV5-4	NA	TRBJ1-4	NA	CASSLPGGEKLFF	TGTGCCAGCAGCTTGCCGGGGGGTGAAAAACTGTTTTTT
TRBV6-6	TRBD2	TRBJ2-7	NA	CASRPKLAGYSYEQYF	TGTGCCAGCAGACCAAAATTAGCGGGTTACTCCTACGAGCAGTACTTC
TRBV2	NA	TRBJ1-4	NA	CASSVRRGEKLFF	TGTGCCAGCAGTGTCCGCAGGGGTGAAAAACTGTTTTTT
TRBV5-1	TRBD2	TRBJ2-5	NA	CASSLGSSGKETQYF	TGCGCCAGCAGCTTGGGGTCTAGCGGGAAAGAGACCCAGTACTTC
TRBV28	TRBD1	TRBJ2-3	few	CATSTGGTDTQYF	TGTGCCACCTCGACAGGGGGCACAGATACGCAGTATTTT
TRBV21-1	NA	TRBJ2-7	NA	CASSKASREDEQYF	TGTGCCAGCAGCAAAGCGAGCAGGGAGGACGAGCAGTACTTC
TRBV4-1	TRBD2	TRBJ2-1	NA	CASSQEQAGTYNEQFF	TGCGCCAGCAGCCAAGAACAAGCGGGAACCTACAATGAGCAGTTCTTC
TRBV6-5	NA	TRBJ1-5	NA	CASSPGGRGNQPQHF	TGTGCCAGCAGTCCGGGGGGGAGGGGCAATCAGCCCCAGCATTTT
TRBV19	NA	TRBJ1-2	NA	CASSNKGVDGYTF	TGTGCCAGTAGTAATAAAGGGGTGGATGGCTACACCTTC